Below, one T cell receptor beta chain is given with its context. The V segment lost 10 bases and the J segment 7 bases; nucleotides outside the gene matches: 11. The CDR3 is made up of 15 amino acids. Germline V CDR1 and CDR2: MNHNS, SASEGT. This sample is drawn from a study of beta chain features in type 1 diabetes. Study at large: Investigators examined roughly 99,000,000 sorted cells across all samples.

As every portion of the isolated RNA was reverse transcribed, the sequencing read expressed TCRB transcripts. Clones were sequenced by immunoSEQ multiplex PCR, and TCRdb holds only the in-frame ones, with some missing. This sample has approximately 160,000 clones, with approximately 8.1% found just once. The sequenced sample consisted of central memory CD4+ T cells from blood. The chain employs TRBV6-1 and TRBJ2-1, with TRBD2 matching over 12 bases. This receptor was taken from a man younger than 30 in good health. The CDR3 loop reads CATERLAGVDNEQFF. For the CDR3, the DNA is TGTGCCACCGAACGACTAGCGGGAGTGGATAATGAGCAGTTCTTC.